These T cell receptor beta chains were read from a single sample in a study of T cells after yellow fever vaccination. TCRdb itself ran the 5' RACE reads through MiXCR, one entry per CDR3 protein. The table has some 160,000 distinct CDR3 sequences, roughly a tenth seen once. This specimen consisted of CD8+ T cells sorted from PBMCs, obtained 45 days after the yellow fever booster vaccination. The origin of the receptors is a young man who received the YFV17D yellow fever vaccine. Both conserved end residues are part of each CDR3. The order of the fields is V gene, clone size, D gene, J gene, CDR3 DNA, CDR3 protein. D genes are given only for firm matches. Rows give clone size only sometimes, using once, few, many, or a class for an expanded clone.

>TRBV12-5|.|.|TRBJ2-3
TGTGCTAGTGGTTTGCAAGGGGATGCAGATACGCAGTATTTT
CASGLQGDADTQYF
>TRBV10-3|.|TRBD1|TRBJ1-1
TGTGCCATCAGTGAGTACTCCGGGACAGGGATGAACACTGAAGCTTTCTTT
CAISEYSGTGMNTEAFF
>TRBV4-1|few|.|TRBJ1-4
TGCGCCAGCAGCCAAGGAAAGGCTGCTAATGAAAAACTGTTTTTT
CASSQGKAANEKLFF
>TRBV20-1|few|TRBD2|TRBJ2-5
TGCAGTGCTCATCCGGTTGGGACTATGATCCAAGAGTGGACCCAGTACTTC
CSAHPVGTMIQEWTQYF
>TRBV4-3|few|.|TRBJ1-1
TGCGCCAGCAGTTATAGGGCCGGGGGCACTGAAGCTTTCTTT
CASSYRAGGTEAFF
>TRBV19|few|.|TRBJ1-1
TGTGCCAGTAGTATACTGCAGGGGTCAAGGGAGACTGAAGCTTTCTTT
CASSILQGSRETEAFF
>TRBV7-3|few|TRBD1|TRBJ1-1
TGTGCCAGCAGCCCCGGACAGGCGGTCCGCACTGAAGCTTTCTTT
CASSPGQAVRTEAFF
>TRBV7-8|.|.|TRBJ2-3
TGTGCCAGCAAACCTCGGTGGGATACGCAGTATTTT
CASKPRWDTQYF
>TRBV20-1|few|.|TRBJ2-7
TGCAGTGCTAGTGGGGGGACGTGGAGAGAGCAGTACTTC
CSASGGTWREQYF
>TRBV12-3/TRBV12-4|few|TRBD1|TRBJ2-7
TGTGCCAGCAGTGGGACAGTTCCTGGGCAGTACTTC
CASSGTVPGQYF
>TRBV7-8|many|TRBD1|TRBJ2-4
TGTGCCAGCAGCGTCGAGCAGGGGGCGCAAAACATTCAGTACTTC
CASSVEQGAQNIQYF